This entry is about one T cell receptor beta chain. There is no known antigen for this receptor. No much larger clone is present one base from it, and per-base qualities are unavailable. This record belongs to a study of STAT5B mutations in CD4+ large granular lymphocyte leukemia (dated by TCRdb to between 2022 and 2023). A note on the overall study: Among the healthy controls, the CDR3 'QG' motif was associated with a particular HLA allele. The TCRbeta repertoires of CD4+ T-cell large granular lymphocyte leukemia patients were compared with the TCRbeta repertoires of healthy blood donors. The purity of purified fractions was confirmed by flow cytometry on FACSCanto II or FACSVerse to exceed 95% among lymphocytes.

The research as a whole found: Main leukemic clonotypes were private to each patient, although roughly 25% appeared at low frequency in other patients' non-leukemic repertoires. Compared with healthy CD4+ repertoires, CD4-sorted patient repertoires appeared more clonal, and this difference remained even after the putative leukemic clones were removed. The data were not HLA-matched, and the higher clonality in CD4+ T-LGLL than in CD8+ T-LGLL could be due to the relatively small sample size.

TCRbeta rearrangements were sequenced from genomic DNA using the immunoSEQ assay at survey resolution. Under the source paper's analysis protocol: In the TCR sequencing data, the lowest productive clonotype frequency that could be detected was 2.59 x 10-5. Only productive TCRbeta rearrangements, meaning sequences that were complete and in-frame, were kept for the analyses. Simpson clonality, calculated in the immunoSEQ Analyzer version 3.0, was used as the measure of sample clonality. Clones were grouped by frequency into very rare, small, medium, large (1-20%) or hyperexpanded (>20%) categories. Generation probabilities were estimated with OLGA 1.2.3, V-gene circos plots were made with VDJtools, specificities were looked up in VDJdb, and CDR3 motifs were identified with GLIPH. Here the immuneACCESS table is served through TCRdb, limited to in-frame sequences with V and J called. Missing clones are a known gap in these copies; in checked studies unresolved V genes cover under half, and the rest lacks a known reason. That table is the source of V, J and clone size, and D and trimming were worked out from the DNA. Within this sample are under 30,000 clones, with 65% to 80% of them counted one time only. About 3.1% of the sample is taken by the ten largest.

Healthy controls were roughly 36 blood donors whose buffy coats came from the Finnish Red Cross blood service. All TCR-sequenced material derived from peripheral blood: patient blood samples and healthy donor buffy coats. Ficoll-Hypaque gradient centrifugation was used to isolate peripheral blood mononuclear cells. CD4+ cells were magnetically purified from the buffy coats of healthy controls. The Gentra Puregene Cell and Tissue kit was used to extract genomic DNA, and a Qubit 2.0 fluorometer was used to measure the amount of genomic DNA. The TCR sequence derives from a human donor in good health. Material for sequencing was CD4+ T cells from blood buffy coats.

Read as DNA, the sequence is TGCAGCTTTGCGGGACAGGGTGACTCCTACAATGAGCAGTTCTTC. This yields the protein CSFAGQGDSYNEQFF. The sequence is built from TRBV29-1 and TRBJ2-1; 9 central bases correspond to TRBD1. From the germline V gene, CDR1 is SQVTM and CDR2 is ANQGSEA. From the cysteine up to the phenylalanine, the CDR3 has a length of 15 residues. Only the CDR3 DNA is retained, 45 bases long and in frame from the first base. V is trimmed back by 8 bases and J by 0 bases, and the junction contains 8 bases that no gene match accounts for.